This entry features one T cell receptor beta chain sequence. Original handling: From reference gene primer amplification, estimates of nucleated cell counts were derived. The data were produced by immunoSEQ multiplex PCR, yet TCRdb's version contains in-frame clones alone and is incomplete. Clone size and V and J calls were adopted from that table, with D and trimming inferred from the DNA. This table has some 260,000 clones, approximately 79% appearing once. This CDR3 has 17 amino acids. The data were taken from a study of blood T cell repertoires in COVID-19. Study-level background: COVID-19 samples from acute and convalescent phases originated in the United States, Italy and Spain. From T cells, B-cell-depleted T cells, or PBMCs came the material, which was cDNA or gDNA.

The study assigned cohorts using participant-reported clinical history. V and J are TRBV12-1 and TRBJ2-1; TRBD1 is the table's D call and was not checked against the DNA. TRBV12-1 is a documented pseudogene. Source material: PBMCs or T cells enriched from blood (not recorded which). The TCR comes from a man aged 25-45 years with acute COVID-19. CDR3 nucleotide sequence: TGTGCCAGCAGCTGTATTGGACAGGGGAGCTCCTACAATGAGCAGTTCTTC. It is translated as CASSCIGQGSSYNEQFF.